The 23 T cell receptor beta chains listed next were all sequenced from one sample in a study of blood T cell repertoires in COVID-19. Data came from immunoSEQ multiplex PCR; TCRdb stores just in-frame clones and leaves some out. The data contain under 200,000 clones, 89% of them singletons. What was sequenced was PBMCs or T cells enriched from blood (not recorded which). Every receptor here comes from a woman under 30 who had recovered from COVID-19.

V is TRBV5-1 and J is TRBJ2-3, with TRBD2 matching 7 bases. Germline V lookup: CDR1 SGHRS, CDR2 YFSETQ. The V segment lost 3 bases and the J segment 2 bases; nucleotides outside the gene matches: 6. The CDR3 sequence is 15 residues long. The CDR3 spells CASSSTSVDTDTQYF. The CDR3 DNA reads TGCGCCAGCAGCTCAACTAGCGTTGACACAGATACGCAGTATTTT.

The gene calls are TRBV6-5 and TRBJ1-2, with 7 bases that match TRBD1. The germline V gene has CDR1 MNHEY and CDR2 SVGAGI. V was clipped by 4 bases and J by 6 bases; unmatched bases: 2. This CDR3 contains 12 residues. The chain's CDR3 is CASSLTGDGYTF. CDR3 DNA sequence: TGTGCCAGCAGTTTAACAGGGGATGGCTACACCTTC.

CDR3 coding DNA: TGTGCCAGCAGTGACCGGGGTTTACATTGGGCTTTCTTT. It yields the protein CASSDRGLHWAFF. The V gene is TRBV2, the J gene TRBJ1-1; the D is unclear. V lost 3 bases and J 11 bases, leaving 16 bases between the germline ends. Germline V lookup: CDR1 SNHLY, CDR2 FYNNEI. The CDR3 contains 13 residues.

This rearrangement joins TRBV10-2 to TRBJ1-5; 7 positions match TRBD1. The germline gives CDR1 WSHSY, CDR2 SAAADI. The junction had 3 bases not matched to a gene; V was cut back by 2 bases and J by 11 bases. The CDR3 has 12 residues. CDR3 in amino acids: CASSEDRVAQHF. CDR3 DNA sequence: TGCGCCAGCAGTGAGGACAGGGTTGCCCAGCATTTT.

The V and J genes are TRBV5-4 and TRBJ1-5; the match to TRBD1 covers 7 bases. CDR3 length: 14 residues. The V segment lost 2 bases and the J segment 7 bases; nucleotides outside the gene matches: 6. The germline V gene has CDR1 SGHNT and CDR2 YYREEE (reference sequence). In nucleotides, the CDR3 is TGTGCCAGCAGCTTAGGGGGCGCGAAGCAGCCCCAGCATTTT. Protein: CASSLGGAKQPQHF.

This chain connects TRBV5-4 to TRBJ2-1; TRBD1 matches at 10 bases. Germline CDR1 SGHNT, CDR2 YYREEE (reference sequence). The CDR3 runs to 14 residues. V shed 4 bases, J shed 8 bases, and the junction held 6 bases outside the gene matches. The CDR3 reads CASSAGTGAHEQFF. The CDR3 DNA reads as TGTGCCAGCAGCGCCGGGACAGGGGCCCATGAGCAGTTCTTC.

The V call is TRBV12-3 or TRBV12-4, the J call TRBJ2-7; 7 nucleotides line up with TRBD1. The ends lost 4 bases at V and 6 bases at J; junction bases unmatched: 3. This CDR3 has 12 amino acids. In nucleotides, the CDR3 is TGTGCCAGCAGTTCGACAGGGCTCGAGCAGTACTTC. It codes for CASSSTGLEQYF.

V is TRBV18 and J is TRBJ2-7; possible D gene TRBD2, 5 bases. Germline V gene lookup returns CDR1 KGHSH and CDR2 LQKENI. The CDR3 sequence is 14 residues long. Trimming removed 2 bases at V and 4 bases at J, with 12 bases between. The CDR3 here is CASSPVKGVYEQYF. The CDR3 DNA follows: TGTGCCAGCTCACCAGTAAAGGGAGTTTACGAGCAGTACTTC.

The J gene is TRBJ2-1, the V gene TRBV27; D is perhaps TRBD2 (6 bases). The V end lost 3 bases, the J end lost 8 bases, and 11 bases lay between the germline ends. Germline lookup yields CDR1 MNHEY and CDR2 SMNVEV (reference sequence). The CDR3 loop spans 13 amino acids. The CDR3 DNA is TGTGCCAGCAGTTTGGGGGGTAGGGATGAGCAGTTCTTC. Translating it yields CASSLGGRDEQFF.

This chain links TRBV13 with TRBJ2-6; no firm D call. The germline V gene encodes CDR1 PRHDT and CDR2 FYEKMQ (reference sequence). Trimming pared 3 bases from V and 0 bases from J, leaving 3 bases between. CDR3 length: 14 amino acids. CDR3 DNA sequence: TGTGCCAGCAGCTTCAGCTCTGGGGCCAACGTCCTGACTTTC. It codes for CASSFSSGANVLTF.

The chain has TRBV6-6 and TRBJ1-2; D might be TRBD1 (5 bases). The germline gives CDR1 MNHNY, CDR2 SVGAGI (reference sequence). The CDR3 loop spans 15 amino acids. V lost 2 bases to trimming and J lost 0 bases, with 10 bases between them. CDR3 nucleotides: TGTGCCAGCAGTTACGCCGCGACAGCTAACTATGGCTACACCTTC. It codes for CASSYAATANYGYTF.

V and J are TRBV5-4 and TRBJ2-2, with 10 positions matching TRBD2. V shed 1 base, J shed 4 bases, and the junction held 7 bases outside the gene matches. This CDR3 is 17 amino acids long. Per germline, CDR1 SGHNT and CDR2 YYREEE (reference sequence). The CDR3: CASSLMFPSGGTGELFF. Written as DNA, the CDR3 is TGTGCCAGCAGCTTGATGTTCCCTAGCGGGGGCACCGGGGAGCTGTTTTTT.

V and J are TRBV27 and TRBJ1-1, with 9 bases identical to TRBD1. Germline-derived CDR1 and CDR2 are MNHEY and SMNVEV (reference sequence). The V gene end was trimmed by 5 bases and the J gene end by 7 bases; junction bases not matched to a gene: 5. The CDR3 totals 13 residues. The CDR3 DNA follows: TGTGCCAGCAGTCCACAGGGGGCGCTTGAAGCTTTCTTT. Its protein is CASSPQGALEAFF.

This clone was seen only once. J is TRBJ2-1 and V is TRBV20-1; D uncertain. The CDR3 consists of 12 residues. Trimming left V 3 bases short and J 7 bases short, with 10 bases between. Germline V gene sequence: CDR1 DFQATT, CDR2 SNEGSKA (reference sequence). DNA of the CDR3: TGCAGTGCTAGTGAAGCATCGAATGAGCAGTTCTTC. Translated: CSASEASNEQFF.

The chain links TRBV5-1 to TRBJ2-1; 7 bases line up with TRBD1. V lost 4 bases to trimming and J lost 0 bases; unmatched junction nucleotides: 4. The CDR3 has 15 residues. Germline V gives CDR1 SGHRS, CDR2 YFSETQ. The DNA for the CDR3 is TGCGCCAGCAGCGGAGGACAGGTCTCCTACAATGAGCAGTTCTTC. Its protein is CASSGGQVSYNEQFF. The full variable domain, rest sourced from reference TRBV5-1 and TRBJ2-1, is KAGVTQTPRYLIKTRGQQVTLSCSPISGHRSVSWYQQTPGQGLQFLFEYFSETQRNKGNFPGRFSGRQFSNSRSEMNVSTLELGDSALYLCASSGGQVSYNEQFFGPGTRLTVL.

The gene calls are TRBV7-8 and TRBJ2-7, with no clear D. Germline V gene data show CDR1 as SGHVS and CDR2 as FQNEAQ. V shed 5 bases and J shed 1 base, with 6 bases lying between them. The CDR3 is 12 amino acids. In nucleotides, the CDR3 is TGTGCCAGCAGCCCCGCGTCCTACGAGCAGTACTTC. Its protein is CASSPASYEQYF.

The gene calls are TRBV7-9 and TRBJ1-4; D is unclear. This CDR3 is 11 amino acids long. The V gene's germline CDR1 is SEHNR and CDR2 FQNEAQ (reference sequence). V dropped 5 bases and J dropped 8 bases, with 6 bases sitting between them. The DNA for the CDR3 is TGTGCCAGCAGCCTGACAGAAAAACTGTTTTTT. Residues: CASSLTEKLFF. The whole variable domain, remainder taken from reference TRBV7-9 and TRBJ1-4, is DTGVSQNPRHKITKRGQNVTFRCDPISEHNRLYWYRQTLGQGPEFLTYFQNEAQLEKSRLLSDRFSAERPKGSFSTLEIQRTEQGDSAMYLCASSLTEKLFFGSGTQLSVL.

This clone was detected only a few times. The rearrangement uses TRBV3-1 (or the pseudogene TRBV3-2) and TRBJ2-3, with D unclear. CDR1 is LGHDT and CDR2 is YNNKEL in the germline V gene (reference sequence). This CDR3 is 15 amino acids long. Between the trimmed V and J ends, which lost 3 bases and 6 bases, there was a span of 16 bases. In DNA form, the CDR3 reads TGTGCCAGCAGCCATCTGGTGGGCCGAGCTGATACGCAGTATTTT. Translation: CASSHLVGRADTQYF.

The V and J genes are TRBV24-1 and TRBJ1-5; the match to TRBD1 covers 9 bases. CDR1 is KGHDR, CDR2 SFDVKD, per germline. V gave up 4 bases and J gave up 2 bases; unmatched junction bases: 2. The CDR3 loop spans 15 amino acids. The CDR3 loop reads CATSEGDRGNQPQHF. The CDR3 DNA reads TGTGCCACCAGTGAGGGGGACAGGGGCAATCAGCCCCAGCATTTT.

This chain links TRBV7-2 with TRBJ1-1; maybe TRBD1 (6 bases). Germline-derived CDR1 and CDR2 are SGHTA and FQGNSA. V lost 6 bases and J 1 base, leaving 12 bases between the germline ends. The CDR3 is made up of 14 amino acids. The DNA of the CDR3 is TGTGCCAGCAGAAAGGCACAGGGGAACACTGAAGCTTTCTTT. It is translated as CASRKAQGNTEAFF. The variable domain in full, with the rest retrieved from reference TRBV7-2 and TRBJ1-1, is GAGVSQSPSNKVTEKGKDVELRCDPISGHTALYWYRQSLGQGLEFLIYFQGNSAPDKSGLPSDRFSAERTGGSVSTLTIQRTQQEDSAVYLCASRKAQGNTEAFFGQGTRLTVV.

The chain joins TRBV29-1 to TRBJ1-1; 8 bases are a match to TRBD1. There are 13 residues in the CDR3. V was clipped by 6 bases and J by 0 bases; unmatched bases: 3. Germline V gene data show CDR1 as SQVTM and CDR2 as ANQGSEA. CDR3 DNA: TGCAGCGTCGTACAGGGGGTGAACACTGAAGCTTTCTTT. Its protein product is CSVVQGVNTEAFF.

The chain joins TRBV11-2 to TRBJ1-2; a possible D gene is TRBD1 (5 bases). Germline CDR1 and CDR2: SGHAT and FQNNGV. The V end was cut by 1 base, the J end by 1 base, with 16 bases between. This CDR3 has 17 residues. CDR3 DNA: TGTGCCAGCAGCTTAGGGGGGGAGGGAATTTATAACTATGGCTACACCTTC. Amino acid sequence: CASSLGGEGIYNYGYTF.

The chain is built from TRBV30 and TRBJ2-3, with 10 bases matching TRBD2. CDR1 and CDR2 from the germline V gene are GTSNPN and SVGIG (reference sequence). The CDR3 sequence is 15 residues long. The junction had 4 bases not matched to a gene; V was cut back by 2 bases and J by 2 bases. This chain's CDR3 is CAWSRLAGVTDTQYF. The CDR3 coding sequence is TGTGCCTGGAGTAGGCTAGCGGGAGTCACAGATACGCAGTATTTT.